The next 19 T cell receptor beta chains were all read from a single sample in a study of shared clonotypes between healthy human individuals. The repertoire was sequenced with immunoSEQ multiplex PCR; TCRdb's copy has only in-frame clones and lacks some. Of 900,000 to 1,200,000 clones listed, around 78% are singletons. The specimen was memory CD4+ T cells from PBMCs. Indicated subset: CD45RA-negative fraction. These receptors were obtained from a man aged 18 to 29 in good health. Some clones in this sample may be carry-over from other donors' samples.

Details on this clone: This may come from a read error, since a much larger clone is one base off. Other DNA sequences in this specimen translate into the identical CDR3. This rearrangement joins TRBV28 to TRBJ1-3; no clear D. From germline, CDR1 is MDHEN and CDR2 SYDVKM. CDR3 length: 14 residues. The V and J ends lost 3 bases and 1 base respectively, with 7 bases between them. CDR3 protein: CASSLGFSGNTIYF. CDR3 sequence (DNA): TGTGCCAGCAGTTTGGGGTTTTCTGGAAACACCATATATTTT.

The gene calls are TRBV21-1 and TRBJ1-2. TRBV21-1 is a pseudogene segment. The CDR3 consists of 15 residues. The DNA of the CDR3 is TGTGCCAGCAGCGAAGGTCGGGCTTTTAACTATGGCTACACCTTC. Translated, it gives CASSEGRAFNYGYTF.

This chain connects TRBV10-1 to TRBJ1-1; no clear D gene. Germline loops: CDR1 WNHNN, CDR2 SYGVQD (reference sequence). V was pared by 5 bases and J by 4 bases, with 14 bases between. CDR3 length: 14 residues. This CDR3 is CASSLTPSGTEAFF. The CDR3 nucleotides read TGCGCCAGCAGTCTGACCCCGTCGGGCACTGAAGCTTTCTTT.

This clone appeared once. The chain has TRBV18 and TRBJ2-2, with 8 positions matching TRBD1. The CDR3 covers 17 residues. After removal of 3 bases from V and 5 bases from J, the junction contained 11 bases not matched to a gene. CDR1 is KGHSH, CDR2 LQKENI, per germline. CDR3 in amino acids: CASSPLIGTGQTGELFF. CDR3 nucleotides: TGTGCCAGCTCACCCCTGATCGGGACAGGACAAACCGGGGAGCTGTTTTTT. Based on the CDR3 plus reference TRBV18 and TRBJ2-2, the full variable domain is NAGVMQNPRHLVRRRGQEARLRCSPMKGHSHVYWYRQLPEEGLKFMVYLQKENIIDESGMPKERFSAEFPKEGPSILRIQQVVRGDSAAYFCASSPLIGTGQTGELFFGEGSRLTVL.

The chain joins TRBV2 to TRBJ2-3; D gene unclear. Trimming removed 5 bases from V and 0 bases from J, with 18 bases in between. This CDR3 has 17 residues. Germline CDR1 is SNHLY and CDR2 is FYNNEI. The CDR3 nucleotides are TGTGCCAGCAGTTTACTGGCTACTCGAACGAGCACAGATACGCAGTATTTT. Translated: CASSLLATRTSTDTQYF.

The table lists this clone with a few counts. The chain combines TRBV6-6 with TRBJ1-5; D remains unclear. The germline V and J ends were trimmed by 9 bases and 2 bases, with 11 bases remaining between them. CDR3 size: 13 residues. Per germline, CDR1 MNHNY and CDR2 SVGAGI (reference sequence). The CDR3 DNA is TGTGCCAGTGAGGTTGGGGGCAATCAGCCCCAGCATTTT. Protein product: CASEVGGNQPQHF.

The chain joins TRBV2 to TRBJ2-2, with D perhaps matching TRBD2 (6 bases). CDR1 and CDR2 (germline): SNHLY, FYNNEI. This CDR3 has 14 residues. V was shortened by 6 bases and J by 2 bases, with 10 bases between the two germline ends. CDR3 nucleotide sequence: TGTGCCAGCAGAAGGGACTTAAACACCGGGGAGCTGTTTTTT. Residues: CASRRDLNTGELFF.

The DNA of the CDR3 is TGTGCCAGCACCCGGGGGGGCCCTTCAACTAATGAAAAACTGTTTTTT. Translated, it gives CASTRGGPSTNEKLFF. The chain has TRBV5-6 and TRBJ1-4; TRBD1 might be the D (6 bases). V was trimmed by 6 bases and J by 0 bases, leaving 15 bases between them. Germline CDR1 is SGHDT and CDR2 is YYEEEE. CDR3 length: 16 amino acids.

V usage is TRBV5-5 and J usage is TRBJ2-7, with 8 bases fitting TRBD2. Germline assignment: CDR1 SGHKS and CDR2 YYEKEE (reference sequence). J lost 3 bases, V lost 2 bases, and 7 bases had no gene match. There are 15 residues in the CDR3. The CDR3 DNA reads as TGTGCCAGCAGCTTTCACGGGAGGGCCGACTACGAGCAGTACTTC. Translating gives CASSFHGRADYEQYF.

This chain connects TRBV18 to TRBJ1-2; D gene unclear. Germline assignment: CDR1 KGHSH and CDR2 LQKENI. This CDR3 region has 13 residues. V lost 5 bases, J lost 8 bases, and 15 bases lay in between. CDR3 in DNA: TGTGCCAGCTCAATCTCCCCTCTGGTGGGCTACACCTTC. Translation: CASSISPLVGYTF. The full variable domain, its missing parts supplied by reference TRBV18 and TRBJ1-2, is NAGVMQNPRHLVRRRGQEARLRCSPMKGHSHVYWYRQLPEEGLKFMVYLQKENIIDESGMPKERFSAEFPKEGPSILRIQQVVRGDSAAYFCASSISPLVGYTFGSGTRLTVV.

This sequence joins TRBV28 and TRBJ1-5; maybe TRBD1 (5 bases). V was clipped by 4 bases and J by 2 bases, with 9 bases between them. The germline V gene has CDR1 MDHEN and CDR2 SYDVKM. The CDR3 runs to 14 residues. The DNA of the CDR3 is TGTGCCAGCAGTTGGGGGGTGCGCAATCAGCCCCAGCATTTT. Its translation: CASSWGVRNQPQHF.

This clone has a single count. The rearrangement joins TRBV6-1 to TRBJ1-1; TRBD1 matches 8 bases. CDR3 length equals 13 residues. The V segment lost 8 bases and the J segment 3 bases; nucleotides outside the gene matches: 5. Germline lookup yields CDR1 MNHNS and CDR2 SASEGT. CDR3 sequence reads: CASGTTGDTEAFF. Written as DNA, the CDR3 is TGTGCCAGCGGCACGACAGGGGACACTGAAGCTTTCTTT.

The chain has TRBV30 and TRBJ1-3; no clear D gene. This CDR3 is built from 15 residues. The ends were cut back, 3 bases at V and 0 bases at J, with 12 bases in the middle. The germline V gene has CDR1 GTSNPN and CDR2 SVGIG (reference sequence). DNA for the CDR3: TGTGCCTGGAGCGCCGGACGGGCCTCTGGAAACACCATATATTTT. It codes for CAWSAGRASGNTIYF.

The rearrangement uses TRBV4-2 and TRBJ1-5; weak D call: TRBD1 (6 bases). The germline V and J ends were trimmed by 3 bases and 1 base, with 10 bases remaining between them. Germline V gives CDR1 LGHNA, CDR2 YNFKEQ. This CDR3 region has 15 residues. The CDR3 DNA is TGTGCCAGCAGCCATACGCAGGGGAGCAATCAGCCCCAGCATTTT. This encodes CASSHTQGSNQPQHF.

This sequence joins TRBV30 and TRBJ2-3, with D perhaps assigned TRBD1 or TRBD2 (5 bases each). CDR3 length: 12 residues. V was pared by 8 bases and J by 4 bases, with 13 bases between. CDR1 is GTSNPN, CDR2 SVGIG, per germline (reference sequence). CDR3 region: CAAEGNSDTQYF. CDR3 in DNA: TGTGCCGCTGAGGGGAATTCAGATACGCAGTATTTT.

This chain links TRBV11-2 with TRBJ1-3; D may be TRBD1 (5 bases). The germline V gene has CDR1 SGHAT and CDR2 FQNNGV. V was pared by 2 bases and J by 8 bases, with 7 bases between. CDR3 size: 12 residues. CDR3 region: CASSLTGDTIYF. DNA for the CDR3: TGTGCCAGCAGCTTAACGGGGGACACCATATATTTT.

This clone was detected a few times. Here the CDR3 DNA reads TGTGCCATCAGTGACTTGACTGGTTACAATGAGCAGTTCTTC. The encoded protein is CAISDLTGYNEQFF. The gene calls are TRBV10-3 and TRBJ2-1, with D uncertain. Trimming cost V 3 bases and J 4 bases, with 10 bases left between them. The CDR3 has 14 residues. Per germline, CDR1 ENHRY and CDR2 SYGVKD.

V is TRBV18 and J is TRBJ2-5; 11 bases are shared with TRBD1. The trim removed 2 bases at V and 2 bases at J, leaving 16 bases unmatched. Germline lookup yields CDR1 KGHSH and CDR2 LQKENI. The CDR3 has 20 amino acids. The CDR3 DNA reads as TGTGCCAGCTCACCAGGAGCAAGGACAGGGGGCGGGCTCCGACAAGAGACCCAGTACTTC. Protein sequence: CASSPGARTGGGLRQETQYF.

The chain combines TRBV7-2 with TRBJ2-5; 8 nucleotides align to TRBD1. From germline, CDR1 is SGHTA and CDR2 FQGNSA. The CDR3 spans 14 residues. Trimming took 5 bases from V and 5 from J; bases not matched to a gene: 7. This chain's CDR3 is CASSRQGLGETQYF. CDR3 DNA sequence: TGTGCCAGCAGCAGACAGGGGTTGGGGGAGACCCAGTACTTC.